A single sample is the source of the 18 T cell receptor beta chains below, sequenced in a study of OX40 agonist ivuxolimab in advanced cancers. Using immunoSEQ multiplex PCR, the repertoire was profiled, and TCRdb retains in-frame clones only, with some absent. The table lists approximately 19,000 clones, around 90% of them singletons, with around a tenth in the top ten. Here the sequenced sample was CD4+ or CD8+ T cells sorted from blood, taken in a trial of the OX40 agonist ivuxolimab. These receptors all come from an adult with an advanced solid tumor such as melanoma, head and neck, liver or kidney cancer.

This clone has just one count. The chain joins TRBV21-1 to TRBJ1-4; the table gives TRBD1 as D, unverified against the DNA. TRBV21-1 is a pseudogene segment. CDR3 length: 19 amino acids. The DNA of the CDR3 is TGTGCCAGCAGCAAAGAAGTGGGCAGGTTTGAAATTCGCCATGAAAAACTGTTTTTT. This sequence encodes CASSKEVGRFEIRHEKLFF.

The chain joins TRBV14 to TRBJ1-1; D is unresolved. The CDR3 runs to 13 residues. Trimming stripped 1 base from V and 7 bases from J, with 10 bases between. The germline CDR1 and CDR2 sequences are SGHDN and FVKESK. The CDR3: CASSQAGLVEAFF. The DNA of the CDR3 is TGTGCCAGCAGCCAAGCCGGACTGGTTGAAGCTTTCTTT.

The gene calls are TRBV5-1 and TRBJ2-1, with D perhaps TRBD1 (5 bases). The CDR3 covers 15 residues. The germline V and J ends were trimmed by 3 bases and 9 bases, with 19 bases remaining between them. Germline V CDR1 and CDR2: SGHRS, YFSETQ. The CDR3 reads CASSSETLGAPEQFF. DNA for the CDR3: TGCGCCAGCAGCTCGGAGACGCTTGGGGCTCCTGAGCAGTTCTTC.

The genes are TRBV19 and TRBJ2-1, with D perhaps TRBD1 (5 bases). Germline assignment: CDR1 LNHDA and CDR2 SQIVND (reference sequence). This CDR3 has 13 amino acids. V shed 6 bases and J shed 8 bases, with 14 bases lying between them. CDR3 residues: CASRRGGADEQFF. CDR3 DNA: TGTGCCAGTAGGCGCGGTGGGGCCGATGAGCAGTTCTTC.

The chain employs TRBV27 and TRBJ1-2, with no clear D. Deletions cut 1 base from V and 7 bases from J, with 13 bases between. The germline CDR1 and CDR2 sequences are MNHEY and SMNVEV (reference sequence). The CDR3 loop spans 14 amino acids. The CDR3, as DNA: TGTGCCAGCAGTTTATTCCGCGGAGAGGGTGGCTACACCTTC. The encoded protein is CASSLFRGEGGYTF.

This chain links TRBV5-6 with TRBJ2-5; D is perhaps TRBD1 (6 bases). V dropped 4 bases and J dropped 2 bases, with 12 bases sitting between them. Germline V gene lookup returns CDR1 SGHDT and CDR2 YYEEEE. This CDR3 has 14 amino acids. CDR3 DNA: TGTGCCAGCAGCCAGGACAGAGTTCAAGAGACCCAGTACTTC. This sequence encodes CASSQDRVQETQYF.

This clone has just one count. The chain combines TRBV4-1 with TRBJ1-1; D unresolved. The CDR3 is 12 residues long. Trimming pared 1 base from V and 1 base from J, leaving 1 base between. Germline V lookup: CDR1 MGHRA, CDR2 YSYEKL. Here the CDR3 DNA reads TGCGCCAGCAGCCAAGCGAACACTGAAGCTTTCTTT. It codes for CASSQANTEAFF.

The V and J genes are TRBV5-4 and TRBJ1-2; 7 bases are a match to TRBD1. The CDR3 runs 14 residues. Germline V CDR1 and CDR2: SGHNT, YYREEE (reference sequence). After removal of 3 bases from V and 4 bases from J, the junction contained 6 bases not matched to a gene. The CDR3 DNA reads as TGTGCCAGCAGCTCCCGACAGGGACGCTATGGCTACACCTTC. This sequence encodes CASSSRQGRYGYTF.

The chain uses TRBV18 and TRBJ1-2; D may be TRBD1 (5 bases). V gave up 2 bases and J gave up 4 bases, with 14 bases separating them. Germline V gene sequence: CDR1 KGHSH, CDR2 LQKENI. CDR3 length: 15 residues. CDR3 protein: CASSPGHSPLYGYTF. The DNA of the CDR3 is TGTGCCAGCTCACCAGGACACTCACCCCTCTATGGCTACACCTTC. Complete variable domain (other parts from reference TRBV18 and TRBJ1-2): NAGVMQNPRHLVRRRGQEARLRCSPMKGHSHVYWYRQLPEEGLKFMVYLQKENIIDESGMPKERFSAEFPKEGPSILRIQQVVRGDSAAYFCASSPGHSPLYGYTFGSGTRLTVV.

The J gene is TRBJ2-7, the V gene TRBV11-1, with a tentative D call TRBD2 (5 bases). CDR3 length: 12 residues. Germline lookup yields CDR1 SGHAT and CDR2 FQDESV (reference sequence). With 6 bases removed from V and 4 bases from J, the gap between germline ends came to 10 bases. CDR3 in DNA: TGTGCCAGCAGTTACCCGGGGTACGAGCAGTACTTC. This gives the protein CASSYPGYEQYF. Combining the CDR3 with reference TRBV11-1 and TRBJ2-7 gives the whole variable domain EAEVAQSPRYKITEKSQAVAFWCDPISGHATLYWYRQILGQGPELLVQFQDESVVDDSQLPKDRFSAERLKGVDSTLKIQPAELGDSAMYLCASSYPGYEQYFGPGTRLTVT.

The chain links TRBV7-9 to TRBJ2-1; tentative D call: TRBD1 (5 bases). Germline CDR1 reads SEHNR; CDR2 reads FQNEAQ (reference sequence). Trimming shortened V by 5 bases and J by 2 bases, and 16 bases separated the two germline ends. The CDR3 loop spans 16 amino acids. CDR3 sequence (DNA): TGTGCCAGCAGCCCCCGCGGACATACCCCCTACAATGAGCAGTTCTTC. This codes for CASSPRGHTPYNEQFF.

V usage is TRBV5-8 and J usage is TRBJ2-7; tentatively, D is TRBD2 (7 bases). CDR3 length equals 14 residues. Germline CDR1 is SGHTS and CDR2 is YDEGEE. V was pared by 2 bases and J by 5 bases, with 14 bases between. The DNA of the CDR3 is TGTGCCAGCAGCTTAAGGGGGGGCGTGGACGAGCAGTACTTC. Translation: CASSLRGGVDEQYF.

The V call is TRBV5-1, the J call TRBJ2-6; D is possibly TRBD1 (5 bases). V was cut by 1 base and J by 0 bases, with 17 bases left in between. This CDR3 has 19 residues. CDR1 is SGHRS, CDR2 YFSETQ, per germline. The CDR3 region has the DNA TGCGCCAGCAGCTTGAGTCCCTCCTACAGGAACTCTGGGGCCAACGTCCTGACTTTC. It encodes CASSLSPSYRNSGANVLTF.

The rearrangement links TRBV29-1 to TRBJ2-2; D gene unclear. CDR1 and CDR2 from the germline V gene are SQVTM and ANQGSEA. V was trimmed by 6 bases and J by 4 bases, leaving 18 bases between them. The CDR3 spans 15 residues. In DNA, the CDR3 is TGCAGCGTCCGCTTTTTTATTGAAGGCACCGGGGAGCTGTTTTTT. It encodes CSVRFFIEGTGELFF.

This chain uses TRBV4-1 with TRBJ1-1; D is ambiguous. Trimming pared 3 bases from V and 3 bases from J, leaving 11 bases between. Germline assignment: CDR1 MGHRA and CDR2 YSYEKL. This CDR3 is built from 14 residues. CDR3 coding DNA: TGCGCCAGCAGCCAGACCCCCTTTTACACTGAAGCTTTCTTT. Translating gives CASSQTPFYTEAFF.

This chain connects TRBV19 to TRBJ1-1; D is possibly TRBD1 (5 bases). The germline gives CDR1 LNHDA, CDR2 SQIVND (reference sequence). Trimming took off 5 bases at V and 4 bases at J, with 14 bases between the two ends. CDR3 length: 14 amino acids. CDR3 nucleotides: TGTGCCAGTAGTGCCCTAAGGGGAGGCACTGAAGCTTTCTTT. Encoded protein: CASSALRGGTEAFF.

The chain joins TRBV11-2 to TRBJ2-1; no clear D gene. This CDR3 spans 13 amino acids. In germline, CDR1 is SGHAT, CDR2 FQNNGV. Trimming removed 4 bases from V and 6 bases from J, with 10 bases in between. CDR3 region: CASSSPLFNEQFF. The CDR3 coding sequence is TGTGCCAGCAGCTCACCCTTATTCAATGAGCAGTTCTTC.

The CDR3 region has the DNA TGCGCCAGCAGCCCGTGGGAGGGTTTAACCTACAATGAGCAGTTCTTC. Translation: CASSPWEGLTYNEQFF. The V and J genes are TRBV5-1 and TRBJ2-1; TRBD2 agrees at 7 bases. The CDR3 loop spans 16 amino acids. V dropped 4 bases and J dropped 2; count of bases not matched to a gene: 9. Germline V gene data show CDR1 as SGHRS and CDR2 as YFSETQ. The full variable domain, rest sourced from reference TRBV5-1 and TRBJ2-1, is KAGVTQTPRYLIKTRGQQVTLSCSPISGHRSVSWYQQTPGQGLQFLFEYFSETQRNKGNFPGRFSGRQFSNSRSEMNVSTLELGDSALYLCASSPWEGLTYNEQFFGPGTRLTVL.